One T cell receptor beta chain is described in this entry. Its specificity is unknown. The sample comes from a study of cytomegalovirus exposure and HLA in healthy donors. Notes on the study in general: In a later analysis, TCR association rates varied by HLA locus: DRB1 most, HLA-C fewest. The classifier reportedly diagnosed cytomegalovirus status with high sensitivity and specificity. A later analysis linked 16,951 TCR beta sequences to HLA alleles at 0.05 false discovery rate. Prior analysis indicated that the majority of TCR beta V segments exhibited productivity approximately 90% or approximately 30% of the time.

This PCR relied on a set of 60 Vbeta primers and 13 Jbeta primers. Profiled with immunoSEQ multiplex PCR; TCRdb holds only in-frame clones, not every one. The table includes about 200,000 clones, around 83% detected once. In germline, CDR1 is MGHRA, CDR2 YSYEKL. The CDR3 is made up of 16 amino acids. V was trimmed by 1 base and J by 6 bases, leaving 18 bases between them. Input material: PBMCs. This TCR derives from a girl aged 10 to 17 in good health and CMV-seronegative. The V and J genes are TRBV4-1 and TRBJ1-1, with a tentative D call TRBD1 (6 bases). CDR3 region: CASSQVGTYSTSEAFF. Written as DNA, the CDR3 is TGCGCCAGCAGCCAAGTCGGGACATACTCAACATCTGAAGCTTTCTTT.